Presented here are 20 T cell receptor beta chains from one specimen sequenced in a study of graft-versus-host responses after intestinal transplantation. Their specific antigens are unknown. Profiled with immunoSEQ multiplex PCR; TCRdb holds only in-frame clones, not every one. Of 73,000 or so clones listed, 85% to 90% are singletons. The sample in question was unstimulated CD8+ T cells sorted from spleen or lymph node cells, obtained before transplant. The source is a human donor who was the organ donor for an intestinal transplant.

The V call is TRBV4-3, the J call TRBJ2-7; TRBD2 is a possible D gene (6 bases). Trimming removed 1 base from V and 3 bases from J, with 10 bases in between. CDR1 and CDR2 (germline): LGHNA, YSLEER. The CDR3 length is 14 residues. This CDR3 is CASSQGRGNYEQYV. The CDR3 nucleotides read TGCGCCAGCAGCCAAGGGCGGGGAAACTACGAGCAGTACGTC.

This sequence joins TRBV6-5 and TRBJ1-1; D is possibly TRBD1 (5 bases). This CDR3 is built from 13 residues. The germline CDR1 and CDR2 sequences are MNHEY and SVGAGI. V lost 7 bases, J lost 4 bases, and 13 bases lay in between. Here the CDR3 reads CASNLGASTEAFF. CDR3 DNA: TGTGCCAGCAACTTAGGGGCGTCCACTGAAGCTTTCTTT.

The chain carries TRBV6-5 and TRBJ2-1; TRBD1 agrees at 10 bases. Germline lookup yields CDR1 MNHEY and CDR2 SVGAGI. The CDR3 covers 16 residues. V was pared by 0 bases and J by 4 bases, with 3 bases of the junction left unmatched. CDR3 coding DNA: TGTGCCAGCAGTTACTCCCGGACAGGGGGTTACAATGAGCAGTTCTTC. Translating it yields CASSYSRTGGYNEQFF.

The V gene is TRBV13, the J gene TRBJ2-5; tentatively, D is TRBD2 (5 bases). Deletions cut 7 bases from V and 4 bases from J, with 19 bases between. This CDR3 has 15 amino acids. Germline lookup yields CDR1 PRHDT and CDR2 FYEKMQ (reference sequence). CDR3 amino acids: CASTSRRNSLETQYF. CDR3 sequence (DNA): TGTGCCAGCACTAGCCGTAGGAACTCATTAGAGACCCAGTACTTC.

This chain uses TRBV6-6 with TRBJ2-1; tentatively, D is TRBD2 (6 bases). This CDR3 region has 14 residues. Trimming shortened V by 5 bases and J by 8 bases, and 16 bases separated the two germline ends. Germline CDR1 is MNHNY and CDR2 is SVGAGI (reference sequence). CDR3 region: CASSHGTLNDEQFF. For the CDR3, the DNA is TGTGCCAGCAGTCACGGGACTCTTAACGATGAGCAGTTCTTC.

The genes are TRBV29-1 and TRBJ2-1; weak D call: TRBD1 (5 bases). Germline CDR1 SQVTM, CDR2 ANQGSEA. V lost 3 bases and J 9 bases, leaving 15 bases between the germline ends. This CDR3 spans 13 amino acids. The CDR3 DNA reads as TGCAGCGTTGACAGAGCCATTGGGGCTGAGCAGTTCTTC. Its protein is CSVDRAIGAEQFF.

This chain links TRBV21-1 with TRBJ2-7; the D call of TRBD1 is as the table states it, not checked on the DNA. TRBV21-1 is a listed pseudogene. There are 20 residues in the CDR3. The CDR3: CASTVREKNRDRGLRNEQYV. CDR3 bases: TGTGCCAGCACCGTAAGAGAAAAAAACCGGGACAGGGGATTAAGAAACGAGCAGTACGTC.

The CDR3 sequence is CASSFTGSQETQYF. CDR3 sequence (DNA): TGTGCCAGCAGCTTCACAGGGTCCCAAGAGACCCAGTACTTC. The chain joins TRBV7-9 to TRBJ2-5; maybe TRBD1 (6 bases). In germline, CDR1 is SEHNR, CDR2 FQNEAQ (reference sequence). V gave up 3 bases and J gave up 1 base, with 9 bases separating them. The CDR3 consists of 14 residues.

This clone has more than one count but fewer than ten. The chain employs TRBV4-1 and TRBJ2-7; 10 bases agree with TRBD1. The trim removed 1 base at V and 0 bases at J, leaving 0 bases unmatched. Germline V lookup: CDR1 MGHRA, CDR2 YSYEKL. The CDR3 has 15 residues. This chain's CDR3 is CASSQGTGGSYEQYV. The CDR3 bases are TGCGCCAGCAGCCAAGGGACAGGGGGCTCCTACGAGCAGTACGTC.

The chain couples TRBV4-3 to TRBJ1-2; D unresolved. There are 16 residues in the CDR3. Germline V CDR1 and CDR2: LGHNA, YSLEER. The germline V and J ends were trimmed by 0 bases and 0 bases, with 11 bases remaining between them. CDR3 region: CASSQDTQVPNYGYTF. DNA for the CDR3: TGCGCCAGCAGCCAAGATACGCAGGTCCCTAACTATGGCTACACCTTC.

Details on this clone: Additional DNA sequences in this sample encode the identical CDR3. V gene TRBV5-6 combines with J gene TRBJ1-1; D remains ambiguous. The V gene lost 0 bases and the J gene lost 5 bases, with 8 bases spanning the gap. The CDR3 sequence is 13 residues long. Germline V gene lookup returns CDR1 SGHDT and CDR2 YYEEEE. The CDR3 sequence: CASSLGGGTEAFF. The CDR3 DNA sequence: TGTGCCAGCAGCTTGGGGGGAGGGACTGAAGCTTTCTTT.

The chain employs TRBV4-1 and TRBJ2-7, with 8 bases that match TRBD1. The CDR3 is made up of 16 amino acids. The germline V gene has CDR1 MGHRA and CDR2 YSYEKL. The V segment lost 2 bases and the J segment 2 bases; nucleotides outside the gene matches: 8. The DNA of the CDR3 is TGCGCCAGCAGCCAAAGCCCCGGACAGGGCGCCTACGAGCAGTACGTC. Protein product: CASSQSPGQGAYEQYV.

The chain uses TRBV6-4 and TRBJ2-1; possibly TRBD1 for D (5 bases). Trimming removed 3 bases from V and 0 bases from J, with 6 bases in between. The CDR3 consists of 14 residues. In germline, CDR1 is MRHNA, CDR2 SNTAGT. The CDR3: CASSERGSYNEQFF. In nucleotides, the CDR3 is TGTGCCAGCAGTGAAAGGGGCTCCTACAATGAGCAGTTCTTC.

The chain employs TRBV5-6 and TRBJ2-2; D may be TRBD2 (5 bases). Trimming cost V 4 bases and J 6 bases, with 10 bases left between them. Germline CDR1 reads SGHDT; CDR2 reads YYEEEE. The CDR3 has 13 residues. As DNA, the CDR3 is TGTGCCAGCAGCCCACAGCGGTCCGGGGAGCTGTTTTTT. Translated, it gives CASSPQRSGELFF.

The chain combines TRBV27 with TRBJ1-1, with 7 bases that match TRBD1. The CDR3 length is 15 residues. Trimming at V came to 4 bases and at J to 4 bases, leaving 9 bases not matched to a gene. Germline assignment: CDR1 MNHEY and CDR2 SMNVEV (reference sequence). CDR3 bases: TGTGCCAGCAGTTCCCCCCGACAGGGTGTCACTGAAGCTTTCTTT. Protein product: CASSSPRQGVTEAFF.

The sample holds one count of this clone. The chain uses TRBV28 and TRBJ1-3; D may be TRBD1 (6 bases). The CDR3 contains 11 residues. CDR1 and CDR2 from the germline V gene are MDHEN and SYDVKM. V was cut by 7 bases and J by 8 bases, with 9 bases left in between. CDR3 DNA sequence: TGTGCCAGCAACAGGGCGGACACCATATATTTT. Its protein product is CASNRADTIYF.

The genes are TRBV19 and TRBJ1-6, with D perhaps matching TRBD1 (6 bases). V gave up 3 bases and J gave up 10 bases, with 13 bases separating them. The length of the CDR3 is 14 residues. The germline gives CDR1 LNHDA, CDR2 SQIVND (reference sequence). CDR3 sequence reads: CASSISGDTSPLHF. The CDR3 DNA sequence: TGTGCCAGTAGTATTTCCGGGGACACCTCACCCCTCCACTTT.

The table lists this clone with a few counts. V usage is TRBV10-3 and J usage is TRBJ2-5; 10 bases align to TRBD2. CDR1 is ENHRY and CDR2 is SYGVKD in the germline V gene. CDR3 length: 14 amino acids. The junction had 3 bases not matched to a gene; V was cut back by 5 bases and J by 3 bases. The CDR3 DNA sequence: TGTGCCATCAGTTACACTAGCGGGGAAGAGACCCAGTACTTC. It is translated as CAISYTSGEETQYF.

This sequence joins TRBV27 and TRBJ1-1; D may be TRBD1 (5 bases). From germline, CDR1 is MNHEY and CDR2 SMNVEV (reference sequence). The CDR3 loop spans 15 amino acids. Trimming removed 2 bases at V and 0 bases at J, with 10 bases between. CDR3 sequence reads: CASSLGDRMNTEAFF. The CDR3 DNA sequence: TGTGCCAGCAGTTTAGGCGACAGAATGAACACTGAAGCTTTCTTT.

The chain is built from TRBV27 and TRBJ1-1; TRBD1 matches 7 bases. The CDR3 is made up of 13 amino acids. The V segment lost 3 bases and the J segment 7 bases; nucleotides outside the gene matches: 5. The germline CDR1 and CDR2 sequences are MNHEY and SMNVEV (reference sequence). The CDR3 loop reads CASSLKTGNEAFF. The CDR3 bases are TGTGCCAGCAGTTTGAAGACAGGGAATGAAGCTTTCTTT.